One and the same sample provided the 10 T cell receptor beta chains below, sequenced in a study of T-cell memory formation after mild COVID-19. TCRdb re-derived calls from the 5' RACE reads in MiXCR, one entry per CDR3 protein. The sample records approximately 260,000 distinct CDR3 sequences, 15% to 20% being singletons. Sequences were obtained from PBMCs or a T cell subset sorted from them (not recorded which). These TCRs come from a man aged 18-30 years who had mild COVID-19 (a few samples of this study predate the infection). Cell type and time point are not known.

The chain is built from TRBV11-2 and TRBJ2-6; D gene unclear. V was trimmed by 4 bases and J by 0 bases, leaving 16 bases between them. The CDR3 covers 18 residues. Germline CDR1 and CDR2: SGHAT and FQNNGV. The CDR3 bases are TGTGCCAGCAGCTATACGACACTCAGCAACTCTGGGGCCAACGTCCTGACTTTC. Translating gives CASSYTTLSNSGANVLTF.

This clonotype was picked up a small number of times. The chain recombines TRBV7-2 with TRBJ2-3; D assignment may be TRBD1 or TRBD2 (6 bases each). The CDR3 has 14 amino acids. Germline V gives CDR1 SGHTA, CDR2 FQGNSA. The V end lost 5 bases, the J end lost 0 bases, and 9 bases lay between the germline ends. CDR3 sequence: CASSRGVSTDTQYF. CDR3 coding DNA: TGTGCCAGCAGCAGGGGGGTCAGCACAGATACGCAGTATTTT.

The table lists this clonotype with many counts. V gene TRBV4-2 combines with J gene TRBJ2-7; D possibly corresponds to TRBD1 (6 bases). Germline V gene lookup returns CDR1 LGHNA and CDR2 YNFKEQ. CDR3 length: 16 residues. The V and J ends lost 0 bases and 0 bases respectively, with 12 bases between them. Here the CDR3 DNA reads TGTGCCAGCAGCCAAGATATCAGGGGATCCTCCTACGAGCAGTACTTC. Residues: CASSQDIRGSSYEQYF.

The V call is TRBV29-1, the J call TRBJ1-1, with D hard to call. Between the trimmed V and J ends, which lost 4 bases and 0 bases, there was a span of 12 bases. CDR3 length equals 14 residues. CDR1 SQVTM and CDR2 ANQGSEA come from the germline V gene. CDR3 sequence reads: CSVVSPGMNTEAFF. Written as DNA, the CDR3 is TGCAGCGTTGTGTCTCCGGGGATGAACACTGAAGCTTTCTTT.

The chain uses TRBV6-6 and TRBJ2-3; 8 bases agree with TRBD2. The V gene's germline CDR1 is MNHNY and CDR2 SVGAGI (reference sequence). The junction had 8 bases not matched to a gene; V was cut back by 4 bases and J by 5 bases. This CDR3 has 15 residues. CDR3 bases: TGTGCCAGCAGTTCCAAAGCGGGGGAGATAGATACGCAGTATTTT. Protein sequence: CASSSKAGEIDTQYF.

J is TRBJ2-7 and V is TRBV2; maybe TRBD1 (5 bases). Trimming took off 11 bases at V and 1 base at J, with 12 bases between the two ends. The germline V gene encodes CDR1 SNHLY and CDR2 FYNNEI. CDR3 size: 12 residues. This CDR3 reads CAGRSGSYEQYV. Written as DNA, the CDR3 is TGTGCCGGAAGGTCAGGGTCCTACGAGCAGTACGTC.

The sample holds a few counts of this clonotype. The V and J genes are TRBV6-2 or TRBV6-3 and TRBJ1-2; no definite D call. The CDR3 contains 14 residues. Trimming cost V 0 bases and J 0 bases, with 5 bases left between them. CDR1 MNHEY and CDR2 SVGEGT come from the germline V gene. The CDR3 region is CASSYSVANYGYTF. The DNA for the CDR3 is TGTGCCAGCAGTTACTCGGTAGCTAACTATGGCTACACCTTC.

This clonotype showed up just a few times. The J gene is TRBJ1-4, the V gene TRBV20-1, with no clear D. Germline V gives CDR1 DFQATT, CDR2 SNEGSKA (reference sequence). Trimming took 4 bases from V and 1 from J, leaving 10 bases between them. The CDR3 extends over 14 amino acids. The CDR3 loop is CSATWGQTNEKLFF. Written as DNA, the CDR3 is TGCAGTGCTACCTGGGGTCAAACTAATGAAAAACTGTTTTTT.

In this sample, this clonotype turned up a few times. V and J are TRBV12-3 or TRBV12-4 and TRBJ1-2; D is possibly TRBD1 (5 bases). This CDR3 has 14 residues. V lost 4 bases and J lost 8, with 17 bases in between. The CDR3 region is CASSSGLYFEGYTF. For the CDR3, the DNA is TGTGCCAGCAGTTCGGGACTGTACTTTGAAGGCTACACCTTC.

The chain uses TRBV5-4 and TRBJ2-7; TRBD2 matches 15 bases. Trimming cost V 4 bases and J 4 bases; bases outside gene matches: 6. CDR3 size: 16 residues. The V gene's germline CDR1 is SGHNT and CDR2 YYREEE (reference sequence). CDR3 DNA: TGTGCCAGCAGCCATACCGGGACTAGCGGGAGGTACGAGCAGTACTTC. It codes for CASSHTGTSGRYEQYF.